The following is a T cell receptor (beta chain) sequence with its context. This clonotype turned up a few times. Which antigen it targets is not known. Qualities for individual bases were not recorded, and no much larger clone is one base off. The library was built by means of PCR. The instrument given in TCRdb is Illumina HiSeq 2500. Molecular barcoding was employed in the preparation of TCR libraries, with unique molecular identifiers being used to normalize TCRbeta repertoire quantification. TCRdb cleaned the public reads at Q25 with fastp, built clones with MiXCR and kept in-frame beta chains. Here each entry gathers all rows of one CDR3 protein and keeps the most common genes and DNA. The sample table contains about 300,000 distinct CDR3 sequences; only one count was recorded for around 10% of them. The ten largest clones represent about 8% of the sample. This entry is derived from a study of T-cell reconstitution after alpha-beta-depleted transplantation in children (dated by TCRdb to 2016 to 2017). In the study overall: Using TCR repertoire profiling, the study quantitatively followed how T-cell immune reconstitution unfolded in children after TCRalphabeta/CD19-depleted allogeneic hematopoietic cell transplantation.

The treatment or condition label, as the study defines it: allogeneic hematopoietic cell transplantation with graft depleted of TCRalphabeta T cells and CD19 B cells. The transplant recipients were children given TCRalphabeta/CD19-depleted allogeneic hematopoietic cell grafts. The CDR3 runs 14 amino acids, cysteine and phenylalanine included. Of the read, only the CDR3 DNA is kept; its 42 bases are in frame from base 1. V and J lose 1 base and 1 base, and a span of 8 bases separates them. CDR1 is given as SGHRS and CDR2 as YFSETQ, both from the germline V gene. The study at large found these results: In some patients, high TCRbeta diversity at day 60 was attributed to recipient T cells and intrathymic progenitors that had survived conditioning. The frequencies of hyperexpanded clones fell over the following months, and after one year, T-cell counts and TCRbeta diversity were mostly attributed to newly produced T cells. About two months after transplant, the apparently early recovery of alphabetaT-cell counts reportedly depended on just several hundred clones that had expanded rapidly and came from non-depleted graft cells.

The chain employs TRBV5-1 and TRBJ1-2; no D segment can be confidently identified. The clonotype originates from a boy younger than two with acute myeloid leukemia, due to receive a stem cell transplant. This sample comprised PBMCs, obtained before TCRalphabeta/CD19-depleted stem cell transplant. The DNA reads TGCGCCAGCAGCTTGAACCGATATAACTATGGCTACACCTTC. Translated, it reads CASSLNRYNYGYTF. Extended through the reference TRBV5-1 and TRBJ1-2 proteins, this CDR3 yields the full variable domain: KAGVTQTPRYLIKTRGQQVTLSCSPISGHRSVSWYQQTPGQGLQFLFEYFSETQRNKGNFPGRFSGRQFSNSRSEMNVSTLELGDSALYLCASSLNRYNYGYTFGSGTRLTVV.